This entry concerns a single T cell receptor (beta chain). Profiled with immunoSEQ multiplex PCR; TCRdb holds only in-frame clones, not every one. The sample has 65,000 to 90,000 clones, about four fifths seen once; the top ten hold 4% to 5.5%. These data originate in a study of blood T cell repertoires in COVID-19. In the study overall: The United States, Italy and Spain provided the acute and convalescent COVID-19 samples. PBMCs, B-cell-depleted T cells, or T cells were the source of the cDNA or gDNA that made up the material.

The CDR3 sequence is 15 residues long. Germline V CDR1 and CDR2: SGDLS, YYNGEE. Trimming removed 0 bases from V and 4 bases from J; junction bases left unmatched: 2. This chain links TRBV9 with TRBJ2-7; TRBD2 matches 12 bases. The TCR sequence derives from a woman aged 80 or over with active or convalescent COVID-19. The material sequenced was peripheral blood. The CDR3 reads CASSVGLAGAYEQYF. CDR3 DNA: TGTGCCAGCAGCGTAGGACTAGCGGGAGCGTACGAGCAGTACTTC.